This T cell receptor (beta chain) was sequenced during a study of T cell responses to AZD1222 COVID-19 vaccine. This table comes from immunoSEQ multiplex PCR, and its TCRdb copy is limited to in-frame clones, with some not included. The data show 120,000 or so clones, 80% to 90% seen once. Trimming left V 4 bases short and J 5 bases short, with 20 bases between. There are 17 residues in the CDR3. Germline-derived CDR1 and CDR2 are KGHSH and LQKENI. Study observations and caveats: The span of vaccine-associated CD4 TCRs extended across spike, with dominance at 160-218 and 743-854. Receipt of two AZD1222 doses was followed by a rise in Spike-specific TCR breadth and depth. Repertoire collection took place solely once the T cell response had peaked.

For this clone: Its antigen is undetermined.

Sequencing used peripheral blood, obtained on day 0 of AZD1222 vaccination. The V call is TRBV18, the J call TRBJ2-2; TRBD1 is a possible D gene (6 bases). This receptor was obtained from an adult in good health. In nucleotides, the CDR3 is TGTGCCAGCTCACAGAGGGACACCGGATTTAATACCGGGGAGCTGTTTTTT. Its translation: CASSQRDTGFNTGELFF.